These 26 T cell receptor beta chains came from one sample sequenced in a study of blood T cell repertoires in COVID-19 (dated by TCRdb to about 2020). The library was obtained by the immunoSEQ multiplex PCR assay. Imported from immuneACCESS, the table was reduced by TCRdb to in-frame sequences with V and J called. These copies leave out some clones; in studies compared against another copy, an unresolved V gene accounts for under half, and the cause of the remainder is not known. This sample is represented by a few hundred thousand clones; less than 85% of them were singletons. The ten largest clones represent under 20% of the sample. Specimen: PBMCs or T cells enriched from blood (not recorded which). The receptors were gathered from a man aged 35 to 55 who had recovered from COVID-19.

The chain carries TRBV21-1 and TRBJ2-5; TRBD1 is taken as the D call from the table, unchecked against the DNA. TRBV21-1 is termed a pseudogene. The CDR3 has 12 amino acids. CDR3 region: CASTYRGETQYF. The CDR3 bases are TGTGCCAGCACATACAGGGGAGAGACCCAGTACTTC.

This clone was observed a few times. The rearrangement links TRBV3-1 (or the pseudogene TRBV3-2) to TRBJ1-1; TRBD1 might be the D (5 bases). V was pared by 0 bases and J by 10 bases, with 15 bases between. Germline-derived CDR1 and CDR2 are LGHDT and YNNKEL (reference sequence). This CDR3 spans 14 amino acids. The CDR3 here is CASSQDQSGGGAFF. In DNA, the CDR3 is TGTGCCAGCAGCCAAGATCAGTCCGGGGGTGGAGCTTTCTTT.

This chain joins TRBV15 and TRBJ2-7; D might be TRBD1 (5 bases). The germline V gene encodes CDR1 LNHNV and CDR2 YYDKDF (reference sequence). V gave up 4 bases and J gave up 3 bases, with 13 bases separating them. The CDR3 consists of 14 residues. The DNA of the CDR3 is TGTGCCACCAGCATGGACCAGGGTAGCTACGAGCAGTACTTC. This codes for CATSMDQGSYEQYF.

This clone has only one observation. V is TRBV2 and J is TRBJ2-2; D is uncertain. CDR3 length equals 12 residues. Germline-derived CDR1 and CDR2 are SNHLY and FYNNEI. V gave up 8 bases and J gave up 1 base, with 5 bases separating them. Here the CDR3 DNA reads TGTGCCAGCGTTCAGAACACCGGGGAGCTGTTTTTT. Amino acids: CASVQNTGELFF.

The CDR3 DNA follows: TGTGCCAGCAGCCAACTTAGCGGGTTCTCCTACGAGCAGTACTTC. Translated: CASSQLSGFSYEQYF. The rearrangement uses TRBV4-2 and TRBJ2-7; TRBD2 matches 7 bases. Per the germline V gene, CDR1 is LGHNA and CDR2 is YNFKEQ. This CDR3 comprises 15 residues. With V trimmed by 2 bases and J by 0 bases, 4 bases remained unmatched.

V is TRBV27 and J is TRBJ2-7; no firm D call. V lost 5 bases and J 0 bases, leaving 11 bases between the germline ends. CDR3 length: 14 residues. Germline loops: CDR1 MNHEY, CDR2 SMNVEV (reference sequence). The CDR3 nucleotides are TGTGCCAGCAGTCCCCGTATCGGCTCCTACGAGCAGTACTTC. It yields the protein CASSPRIGSYEQYF.

V usage is TRBV6-2 or TRBV6-3 and J usage is TRBJ2-7; TRBD2 agrees at 7 bases. The CDR3 loop spans 14 amino acids. Looked up from germline, CDR1 is MNHEY and CDR2 is SVGEGT. With 2 bases clipped from V and 2 bases from J, the junction kept 3 bases outside the gene matches. In DNA, the CDR3 is TGTGCCAGCAGTTACGCTAGCGGAGCCTACGAGCAGTACTTC. Protein product: CASSYASGAYEQYF.

The rearrangement uses TRBV5-1 and TRBJ2-5; D remains ambiguous. This CDR3 region has 14 residues. The V and J ends lost 0 bases and 2 bases respectively, with 8 bases between them. Per the germline V gene, CDR1 is SGHRS and CDR2 is YFSETQ. CDR3 nucleotides: TGCGCCAGCAGCTTGGAGTACAGACAAGAGACCCAGTACTTC. The encoded protein is CASSLEYRQETQYF.

The chain joins TRBV11-3 to TRBJ2-1; a weak D match, TRBD2 (6 bases). Per the germline V gene, CDR1 is SGHNT and CDR2 is YENEEA. V lost 3 bases, J lost 2 bases, and 11 bases lay in between. CDR3 length: 15 amino acids. As DNA, the CDR3 is TGTGCCAGCAGCTTTCGGCGGGACCCCTACAATGAGCAGTTCTTC. It codes for CASSFRRDPYNEQFF.

The chain has TRBV19 and TRBJ2-7; 9 nucleotides agree with TRBD2. The junction had 5 bases not matched to a gene; V was cut back by 3 bases and J by 2 bases. The CDR3 totals 15 residues. CDR1 and CDR2 (germline): LNHDA, SQIVND (reference sequence). CDR3 region: CASSIRASGTYEQYF. The CDR3 nucleotides are TGTGCCAGTAGTATTCGGGCTAGCGGGACCTACGAGCAGTACTTC.

The chain recombines TRBV6-6 with TRBJ1-1; D not resolved. V lost 5 bases, J lost 2 bases, and 9 bases lay in between. The CDR3 consists of 13 residues. Germline V lookup: CDR1 MNHNY, CDR2 SVGAGI (reference sequence). The CDR3 DNA reads TGTGCCAGCAGTCACCTAGTCAACACTGAAGCTTTCTTT. Translated, it gives CASSHLVNTEAFF.

The rearrangement uses TRBV30 and TRBJ2-7; 11 bases match TRBD1. Trimming at V came to 3 bases and at J to 7 bases, leaving 11 bases not matched to a gene. This CDR3 has 15 amino acids. Germline V gives CDR1 GTSNPN, CDR2 SVGIG (reference sequence). CDR3 sequence (DNA): TGTGCCTGGAGAACGGACAGGGGGCCCTCGGAAGAGCAGTACTTC. It codes for CAWRTDRGPSEEQYF.

The chain employs TRBV10-3 and TRBJ1-1; TRBD1 agrees at 11 bases. V was clipped by 4 bases and J by 7 bases; unmatched bases: 5. CDR3 length: 14 residues. Germline lookup yields CDR1 ENHRY and CDR2 SYGVKD. The CDR3 DNA sequence: TGTGCCATCAGTGCAAAGGGACAGGGGGTTGAAGCTTTCTTT. Its protein is CAISAKGQGVEAFF.

The chain carries TRBV11-3 and TRBJ2-2; 10 bases agree with TRBD1. V was pared by 5 bases and J by 6 bases, with 6 bases of the junction left unmatched. This CDR3 has 15 residues. The germline V gene encodes CDR1 SGHNT and CDR2 YENEEA. CDR3: CASSRDRGFSGELFF. DNA of the CDR3: TGTGCCAGCAGCCGGGACAGGGGATTCTCCGGGGAGCTGTTTTTT.

This chain uses TRBV30 with TRBJ2-5, with D unclear. V lost 5 bases and J 5 bases, leaving 24 bases between the germline ends. Germline V gives CDR1 GTSNPN, CDR2 SVGIG (reference sequence). This CDR3 spans 16 amino acids. This CDR3 is CAWEPPIGLVRETQYF. As DNA, the CDR3 is TGTGCCTGGGAGCCACCTATCGGATTAGTGCGGGAGACCCAGTACTTC.

This clone was found once. V is TRBV2 and J is TRBJ1-3, with 7 bases lining up with TRBD1. V shed 5 bases and J 0 bases; nucleotides not matched to a gene: 4. The germline CDR1 and CDR2 sequences are SNHLY and FYNNEI. The CDR3 is made up of 15 amino acids. Here the CDR3 DNA reads TGTGCCAGCAGTATACAGGGGCTCTCTGGAAACACCATATATTTT. Translating gives CASSIQGLSGNTIYF.

The rearrangement uses TRBV5-6 and TRBJ2-1; D may be TRBD2 (6 bases). This CDR3 has 17 amino acids. Deletions cut 4 bases from V and 2 bases from J, with 19 bases between. CDR1 and CDR2 (germline): SGHDT, YYEEEE. In DNA, the CDR3 is TGTGCCAGCAGCCCAGTACGGGGGAATGCGGCCTACAATGAGCAGTTCTTC. It codes for CASSPVRGNAAYNEQFF.

The CDR3, as DNA: TGTGCCAGCAGTTTGGGTGGCGGGAGGGCTGGCAATGAGCAGTTCTTC. Protein: CASSLGGGRAGNEQFF. V and J are TRBV28 and TRBJ2-1, with 9 bases lining up with TRBD2. V dropped 3 bases and J dropped 6; count of bases not matched to a gene: 9. The germline CDR1 and CDR2 sequences are MDHEN and SYDVKM. The CDR3 is 16 residues long.

This clone was detected only a few times. The genes are TRBV2 and TRBJ2-7; 7 nucleotides match TRBD1. Germline V gives CDR1 SNHLY, CDR2 FYNNEI. Trimming removed 4 bases from V and 1 base from J; junction bases left unmatched: 1. This CDR3 is built from 13 residues. The CDR3 sequence: CASSGGQSYEQYF. The CDR3 DNA reads TGTGCCAGCAGTGGGGGACAGTCCTACGAGCAGTACTTC.

The sample holds a few counts of this clone. The chain links TRBV15 to TRBJ2-7; TRBD1 is a possible D gene (6 bases). The germline CDR1 and CDR2 sequences are LNHNV and YYDKDF (reference sequence). CDR3 size: 16 residues. Trimming stripped 1 base from V and 4 bases from J, with 17 bases between. Here the CDR3 DNA reads TGTGCCACCAGCAGAGGTGATTTAGGGCAGGGGTACGAGCAGTACTTC. This encodes CATSRGDLGQGYEQYF.

The V call is TRBV4-1, the J call TRBJ2-1, with TRBD2 matching over 9 bases. V was pared by 0 bases and J by 9 bases, with 15 bases of the junction left unmatched. CDR3 length: 18 residues. Germline loops: CDR1 MGHRA, CDR2 YSYEKL. Written as DNA, the CDR3 is TGCGCCAGCAGCCAAGATAGTACCGGGGTAGCGGGAGATAGTGAGCAGTTCTTC. This codes for CASSQDSTGVAGDSEQFF.

Only one count was recorded for this clone. The chain joins TRBV29-1 to TRBJ1-2; D is ambiguous. The CDR3 has 12 residues. Germline CDR1 and CDR2: SQVTM and ANQGSEA. Trimming shortened V by 4 bases and J by 1 base, and 7 bases separated the two germline ends. The CDR3 is CSVGDGNYGYTF. For the CDR3, the DNA is TGCAGCGTTGGAGACGGTAACTATGGCTACACCTTC.

The genes are TRBV6-4 and TRBJ2-3; TRBD2 matches 11 bases. Trimming removed 4 bases from V and 1 base from J; junction bases left unmatched: 1. This CDR3 comprises 15 residues. Germline V gene sequence: CDR1 MRHNA, CDR2 SNTAGT. CDR3 nucleotide sequence: TGTGCCAGCAGTGCGGGACTAGCGGGCACAGATACGCAGTATTTT. Residues: CASSAGLAGTDTQYF.

This rearrangement joins TRBV12-3 or TRBV12-4 to TRBJ1-2, with a tentative D call TRBD1 (5 bases). This CDR3 has 12 residues. Trimming took off 5 bases at V and 3 bases at J, with 7 bases between the two ends. The CDR3 nucleotides read TGTGCCAGCAGTCGGGGGTACTATGGCTACACCTTC. The encoded protein is CASSRGYYGYTF.

The rearrangement links TRBV7-9 to TRBJ1-5, with 8 bases identical to TRBD1. CDR1 SEHNR and CDR2 FQNEAQ come from the germline V gene (reference sequence). CDR3 length: 14 residues. The trim removed 5 bases at V and 2 bases at J, leaving 2 bases unmatched. The CDR3 is CASSEDRGNQPQHF. CDR3 nucleotide sequence: TGTGCCAGCAGCGAGGACAGGGGCAATCAGCCCCAGCATTTT.

Here the CDR3 reads CASSPRGGQNSPLHF. The CDR3, as DNA: TGTGCCAGCTCACCGCGGGGGGGTCAAAATTCACCCCTCCACTTT. J is TRBJ1-6 and V is TRBV18; weak D call: TRBD1 (5 bases). CDR1 and CDR2 from the germline V gene are KGHSH and LQKENI. V lost 3 bases to trimming and J lost 7 bases, with 13 bases between them. CDR3 size: 15 residues. Complete variable domain (other parts from reference TRBV18 and TRBJ1-6): NAGVMQNPRHLVRRRGQEARLRCSPMKGHSHVYWYRQLPEEGLKFMVYLQKENIIDESGMPKERFSAEFPKEGPSILRIQQVVRGDSAAYFCASSPRGGQNSPLHFGNGTRLTVT.